These 30 T cell receptor beta chains share one sample of origin, sequenced in a study of T cells in women clearing cervical HPV infection (dated by TCRdb to the late 2010s). The library was prepared using the immunoSEQ multiplex PCR assay. The table was pulled from immuneACCESS by TCRdb, which kept in-frame rearrangements only. Such tables lose some clones; where checked, under half of the loss comes from unresolved V genes, and the rest has no known cause. For this sample, the table gives tens of thousands of clones. Over 7.5% of the sample belongs to the ten largest clones. The sample consisted of blood buffy coat. The receptors shown here come from a woman aged 18 to 75 with a cervical HPV16 infection that either progressed to CIN3+ or cleared (not recorded which).

Of note for this clone: The CDR3 end is not reached by the read, which stops 3 residues before it; the germline J gene fills it in. The V call is TRBV30, the J call TRBJ1-2; the D gene is possibly TRBD1 (6 bases). Germline CDR1 and CDR2: GTSNPN and SVGIG (reference sequence). The CDR3 is made up of 13 amino acids. The CDR3: CAWSYSRGSDYTF. The part of the CDR3 DNA that was read is TGTGCCTGGAGTTACAGCAGGGGCAGCGAC.

Points on this clone: The CDR3 goes on 3 residues after the read ends, and that part is filled in from the germline J gene. The chain uses TRBV19 and TRBJ1-4; tentative D call: TRBD1 (6 bases). Looked up from germline, CDR1 is LNHDA and CDR2 is SQIVND (reference sequence). The CDR3 covers 15 residues. Trimming left V 5 bases short and J 6 bases short, with 16 bases between. The CDR3 bases that were read are TGTGCCAGTAGTTTCCTGACAGGCGGCGATGAAAAA. Its protein product is CASSFLTGGDEK. The CDR3 in full is CASSFLTGGDEKLFF.

Details on this clone: The read ends 3 residues shy of where the CDR3 ends; the end is completed using the germline J gene. The chain couples TRBV7-8 to TRBJ2-2, with D possibly being TRBD1 (6 bases). V lost 5 bases and J 4 bases, leaving 14 bases between the germline ends. CDR3 length: 15 amino acids. Germline V gene sequence: CDR1 SGHVS, CDR2 FQNEAQ. The CDR3 DNA, read in part, is TGTGCCAGCAGCCCCTCAGGGGCGCCCACCGGGGAG. Translating it yields CASSPSGAPTGE. The entire CDR3 protein reads CASSPSGAPTGELFF. The whole variable domain, filled in from reference TRBV7-8 and TRBJ2-2, reads GAGVSQSPRYKVAKRGQDVALRCDPISGHVSLFWYQQALGQGPEFLTYFQNEAQLDKSGLPSDRFFAERPEGSVSTLKIQRTQQEDSAVYLCASSPSGAPTGELFFGEGSRLTVL.

In the case of this clone: Sequencing ends 3 residues short of the CDR3 end; the germline J gene provides the rest. The chain has TRBV18 and TRBJ2-7; 8 bases match TRBD1. The CDR3 is made up of 15 amino acids. The germline V gene encodes CDR1 KGHSH and CDR2 LQKENI. Losses at the gene ends were 3 bases for V and 4 bases for J; bases not matched to a gene: 8. Incomplete CDR3 DNA: TGTGCCAGCTCACCGGCCCCGACAGGGGCGTACGAG. Protein sequence: CASSPAPTGAYE. The entire CDR3 protein is CASSPAPTGAYEQYF.

On this clone itself: The read terminates 3 residues before the CDR3 end, so the remaining end is supplied by the germline J gene. This sequence joins TRBV14 and TRBJ1-2; D is possibly TRBD1 (6 bases). Germline lookup yields CDR1 SGHDN and CDR2 FVKESK. This CDR3 is built from 14 residues. V was pared by 3 bases and J by 4 bases, with 12 bases between. The chain's CDR3 is CASSQRGQIYGYTF. The CDR3 DNA, read in part, is TGTGCCAGCAGCCAGCGAGGACAGATCTATGGC.

This clone is classed as medium-sized (0.01 to 0.1%) by frequency. The CDR3 end lies 3 residues beyond the end of the read and is filled in from the germline J gene. J is TRBJ2-3 and V is TRBV5-1; no firm D call. V was shortened by 1 base and J by 0 bases, with 6 bases between the two germline ends. The CDR3 length is 14 residues. Germline-derived CDR1 and CDR2 are SGHRS and YFSETQ. Partial CDR3 DNA: TGCGCCAGCAGCTTGAGCCAAAGCACAGATACG. Encoded protein: CASSLSQSTDT. The CDR3 in its entirety is CASSLSQSTDTQYF.

On this clone: The read halts 3 residues ahead of the CDR3 end, with the missing end drawn from the germline J gene. The gene calls are TRBV30 and TRBJ2-1, with a weak D call TRBD1 (5 bases). Between the trimmed V and J ends, which lost 0 bases and 0 bases, there was a span of 21 bases. The CDR3 has 19 amino acids. Germline lookup yields CDR1 GTSNPN and CDR2 SVGIG (reference sequence). CDR3 DNA, as far as it was read: TGTGCCTGGAGTGTGGTAAAGGGGTTGGAGTTTAGCTCCTACAATGAG. Residues: CAWSVVKGLEFSSYNE. The complete CDR3 sequence is CAWSVVKGLEFSSYNEQFF.

Note on this clone: The read terminates 3 residues ahead of where the CDR3 ends, so the germline J gene completes it. The V call is TRBV11-2, the J call TRBJ2-1; D is undetermined. This CDR3 spans 15 amino acids. The germline V gene encodes CDR1 SGHAT and CDR2 FQNNGV. Trimming removed 0 bases at V and 6 bases at J, with 12 bases between. The CDR3 DNA, read in part, is TGTGCCAGCAGCTTAGATCAACGACAATCCAATGAG. The encoded protein is CASSLDQRQSNE. The entire CDR3 sequence reads CASSLDQRQSNEQFF.

In regard to this clone: The CDR3 end is not reached by the read, which stops 3 residues before it; the germline J gene fills it in. The chain carries TRBV29-1 and TRBJ2-7, with 7 bases that match TRBD2. CDR3 length: 14 residues. The V gene end was trimmed by 6 bases and the J gene end by 4 bases; junction bases not matched to a gene: 12. Germline V CDR1 and CDR2: SQVTM, ANQGSEA. The sequenced part of the CDR3 DNA is TGCAGCGTAAAAGACGAGACTAGCCCATACGAG. Translating gives CSVKDETSPYE. The full CDR3 reads CSVKDETSPYEQYF.

Comments on this clone: Read sequence stops 3 residues before the CDR3 end, and the germline J gene provides the missing end. The V and J genes are TRBV2 and TRBJ2-1; 8 bases agree with TRBD2. Germline V gene data show CDR1 as SNHLY and CDR2 as FYNNEI. The CDR3 consists of 15 residues. With V trimmed by 7 bases and J by 9 bases, 14 bases remained unmatched. The CDR3 spells CASTELAGWAREQFF. Incomplete CDR3 DNA: TGTGCCAGCACCGAATTAGCGGGGTGGGCCCGTGAG.

Details on this clone: Read data end 3 residues before the CDR3 end; the end is taken from the germline J gene. The rearrangement uses TRBV18 and TRBJ2-3, with 11 bases aligning to TRBD2. The CDR3 totals 17 residues. The ends lost 3 bases at V and 4 bases at J; junction bases unmatched: 9. Germline V gene lookup returns CDR1 KGHSH and CDR2 LQKENI. Here the CDR3 reads CASSPPLFSGGADTQYF. The covered CDR3 bases are TGTGCCAGCTCACCCCCCCTTTTTAGCGGGGGGGCAGATACG.

A word on this clone: The DNA ends 3 residues before the CDR3 does, and the rest of the CDR3 is filled in from the germline J gene. The chain links TRBV5-8 to TRBJ1-1, with D maybe TRBD1 (5 bases). Germline V gives CDR1 SGHTS, CDR2 YDEGEE. The CDR3 consists of 14 residues. V dropped 1 base and J dropped 4 bases, with 11 bases sitting between them. The DNA read from the CDR3 is TGTGCCAGCAGCTTGAGGGGCTTAGGCACTGAA. Protein sequence: CASSLRGLGTE. The CDR3 as a whole reads CASSLRGLGTEAFF.

Worth noting for this clone: The read halts 3 residues ahead of the CDR3 end, with the missing end drawn from the germline J gene. The chain uses TRBV5-1 and TRBJ1-1; a possible D gene is TRBD1 (5 bases). This CDR3 comprises 11 residues. Germline CDR1 and CDR2: SGHRS and YFSETQ. CDR3 amino acids: CASSVDREAFF. Partial CDR3 DNA: TGCGCCAGCAGCGTAGACAGAGAA.

Notes on this clone: The observed sequence ends 3 residues before the CDR3 terminus, with the missing tail filled in from the germline J gene. This sequence joins TRBV5-4 and TRBJ1-2; 8 positions agree with TRBD1. The CDR3 sequence is 14 residues long. Per germline, CDR1 SGHNT and CDR2 YYREEE (reference sequence). Unmatched junction bases numbered 5, after V lost 0 bases and J lost 7 bases. The covered CDR3 bases are TGTGCCAGCAGCTTGGGTCAGGGGGCAATTGGC. Translated, it gives CASSLGQGAIG. The complete CDR3 protein is CASSLGQGAIGYTF.

A word on this clone: Read coverage stops 3 residues before the CDR3 terminus; the germline J gene supplies the remainder. The rearrangement joins TRBV11-2 to TRBJ2-4; D not resolved. The V end was cut by 2 bases, the J end by 7 bases, with 9 bases between. The CDR3 extends over 13 amino acids. Germline CDR1 is SGHAT and CDR2 is FQNNGV. Here the CDR3 reads CASSLTTPNIQYF. CDR3 DNA, as far as it was read: TGTGCCAGCAGCTTAACGACACCTAACATT.

In regard to this clone: The sequence runs out 3 residues before the end of the CDR3; the remainder is reconstructed from the germline J gene. This chain uses TRBV9 with TRBJ2-7; 11 bases match TRBD2. The CDR3 contains 15 residues. Trimming at V came to 3 bases and at J to 3 bases, leaving 5 bases not matched to a gene. In germline, CDR1 is SGDLS, CDR2 YYNGEE. CDR3 bases read: TGTGCCAGCAGCGAAGGGACTAGCGGAAACTACGAG. Protein sequence: CASSEGTSGNYE. In full, the CDR3 reads CASSEGTSGNYEQYF.

Remarks on this clone: The read terminates 3 residues before the CDR3 end, so the remaining end is supplied by the germline J gene. The genes are TRBV5-1 and TRBJ2-2, with 11 bases aligning to TRBD2. This CDR3 is built from 16 residues. CDR1 and CDR2 from the germline V gene are SGHRS and YFSETQ. V lost 0 bases and J lost 7; bases outside the gene matches: 5. The sequenced CDR3 bases are TGCGCCAGCAGCTTGGTAGCGGGGGGGCCCAACGGGGAG. As protein: CASSLVAGGPNGE. The full-length CDR3 reads as CASSLVAGGPNGELFF.

Concerning this clone itself: The CDR3 end falls 3 residues outside the read, so it is completed with the germline J gene. This sequence joins TRBV30 and TRBJ2-3, with 9 bases aligning to TRBD2. Germline V lookup: CDR1 GTSNPN, CDR2 SVGIG (reference sequence). Trimming took 0 bases from V and 1 from J; bases not matched to a gene: 14. The CDR3 spans 19 residues. This CDR3 is CAWSVRGRGGLSGTDTQYF. The DNA read from the CDR3 is TGTGCCTGGAGTGTAAGGGGGCGGGGGGGCCTATCTGGCACAGATACG.

Turning to this clone: The DNA ends 3 residues before the CDR3 does, and the rest of the CDR3 is filled in from the germline J gene. The chain links TRBV18 to TRBJ1-6; TRBD1 is a possible D gene (6 bases). The CDR3 contains 17 residues. Trimming shortened V by 3 bases and J by 0 bases, and 12 bases separated the two germline ends. CDR1 is KGHSH, CDR2 LQKENI, per germline. CDR3 loop: CASSPWDTRSYNSPLHF. The CDR3 DNA, read in part, is TGTGCCAGCTCACCGTGGGACACTCGCTCCTATAATTCACCC.

Points on this clone: The CDR3 end lies 3 residues beyond the end of the read and is filled in from the germline J gene. V is TRBV7-2 and J is TRBJ2-1, with D possibly matching TRBD2 (6 bases). Per the germline V gene, CDR1 is SGHTA and CDR2 is FQGNSA. With 2 bases removed from V and 3 bases from J, the gap between germline ends came to 11 bases. There are 15 residues in the CDR3. The CDR3 region is CASSLRDSYYNEQFF. Incomplete CDR3 DNA: TGTGCCAGCAGCTTACGGGACTCTTACTACAATGAG. The entire variable domain, with the rest obtained from reference TRBV7-2 and TRBJ2-1, is as follows: GAGVSQSPSNKVTEKGKDVELRCDPISGHTALYWYRQSLGQGLEFLIYFQGNSAPDKSGLPSDRFSAERTGGSVSTLTIQRTQQEDSAVYLCASSLRDSYYNEQFFGPGTRLTVL.

Comment on this clone: The CDR3 extends 3 residues past the end of the read, so its final part is completed from the germline J gene. The chain joins TRBV30 to TRBJ1-2, with 9 bases lining up with TRBD1. Germline assignment: CDR1 GTSNPN and CDR2 SVGIG (reference sequence). CDR3 size: 14 residues. CDR3 region: CAWSVRDRDVGYTF. The sequenced part of the CDR3 DNA is TGTGCCTGGAGTGTACGGGACAGGGACGTGGGC.

Points on this clone: The missing CDR3 end, 3 residues past where the read stops, is filled in from the germline J gene. J is TRBJ2-1 and V is TRBV30, with 16 positions matching TRBD2. The CDR3 length is 16 residues. The germline gives CDR1 GTSNPN, CDR2 SVGIG (reference sequence). The ends lost 4 bases at V and 9 bases at J; junction bases unmatched: 9. The sequenced CDR3 bases are TGTGCCTGGACCCCGGGACTAGCGGGAGGGTTGGGTGAG. It is translated as CAWTPGLAGGLGE. The CDR3 reads in full as CAWTPGLAGGLGEQFF.

A note on this clone: The sequence runs out 3 residues before the end of the CDR3; the remainder is reconstructed from the germline J gene. The V call is TRBV5-1, the J call TRBJ2-7, with TRBD1 identical over 7 bases. CDR3 size: 15 residues. Trimming took 3 bases from V and 3 from J; bases not matched to a gene: 9. Per the germline V gene, CDR1 is SGHRS and CDR2 is YFSETQ. Incomplete CDR3 DNA: TGCGCCAGCAGCTGGACGACAGGGACCCTCTACGAG. Amino acid sequence: CASSWTTGTLYE. The entire CDR3 reads CASSWTTGTLYEQYF.

About this clone itself: The read gets to within 3 residues of the CDR3 end, and the germline J gene fills in the rest. The V gene is TRBV12-3 or TRBV12-4, the J gene TRBJ2-4; maybe TRBD2 (7 bases). V dropped 3 bases and J dropped 3 bases, with 15 bases sitting between them. The CDR3 has 16 residues. CDR3 DNA (partial): TGTGCCAGCAGTTTCCGGGGGGCGGTTGTCAAAAACATT. This encodes CASSFRGAVVKNI. The whole CDR3 region reads CASSFRGAVVKNIQYF.

Details on this clone: The read ends 3 residues shy of where the CDR3 ends; the end is completed using the germline J gene. This chain joins TRBV20-1 and TRBJ2-7, with D tentatively TRBD2 (6 bases). The germline V gene has CDR1 DFQATT and CDR2 SNEGSKA (reference sequence). V lost 2 bases, J lost 5 bases, and 16 bases lay in between. The CDR3 runs to 14 residues. The CDR3 loop is CSARTGGGSNEQYF. CDR3 DNA, as far as it was read: TGCAGTGCTAGAACCGGGGGTGGGAGCAACGAG.

Partial CDR3 DNA: TGCGCCAGCAGGACACGCAACGAG. Amino acid sequence: CASRTRNE. The CDR3 in full is CASRTRNEQYF. The chain links TRBV23-1 to TRBJ2-7; no firm D call. The read stops 3 residues short of the end of the CDR3; the missing end is completed from the germline J gene. TRBV23-1 is placed among ORFs of uncertain function. V was pared by 6 bases and J by 5 bases, with 8 bases between. The CDR3 extends over 11 amino acids.

The CDR3 is CASRPQGFSTDTQYF. The part of the CDR3 DNA that was read is TGTGCCAGCAGACCCCAGGGGTTTAGCACAGATACG. This chain uses TRBV7-9 with TRBJ2-3; TRBD1 might be the D (6 bases). The read ends 3 residues shy of where the CDR3 ends; the end is completed using the germline J gene. Germline-derived CDR1 and CDR2 are SEHNR and FQNEAQ (reference sequence). The CDR3 has 15 residues. V dropped 6 bases and J dropped 0 bases, with 13 bases sitting between them.

Incomplete CDR3 DNA: TGTGCCAGCAGCTCAGGGACATTAGATGGC. Amino acids: CASSSGTLDG. The CDR3 reads in full as CASSSGTLDGYTF. This rearrangement joins TRBV11-1 to TRBJ1-2; the D gene is possibly TRBD1 (6 bases). The read terminates 3 residues before the CDR3 end, so the remaining end is supplied by the germline J gene. Germline CDR1 SGHAT, CDR2 FQDESV (reference sequence). Trimming pared 4 bases from V and 6 bases from J, leaving 12 bases between. This CDR3 has 13 amino acids.

As regards this clone: Coverage ceases 3 residues before the CDR3 finishes, and the germline J gene fills in the end. This chain joins TRBV6-1 and TRBJ2-3; TRBD2 matches 10 bases. Losses at the gene ends were 2 bases for V and 1 base for J; bases not matched to a gene: 3. The germline V gene encodes CDR1 MNHNS and CDR2 SASEGT. CDR3 length: 16 residues. The CDR3 bases that were read are TGTGCCAGCAGTGAAAGGCTAGCGGGAGGCACAGATACG. Protein sequence: CASSERLAGGTDT. The whole CDR3 protein reads CASSERLAGGTDTQYF.

Of note for this clone: The sequenced fragment ends 3 residues before the CDR3 boundary, so the rest is inferred from the germline J gene. The chain carries TRBV3-1 (or the pseudogene TRBV3-2) and TRBJ2-7, with a tentative D call TRBD1 (5 bases). The V end lost 2 bases, the J end lost 5 bases, and 22 bases lay between the germline ends. The CDR3 has 17 residues. The germline CDR1 and CDR2 sequences are LGHDT and YNNKEL (reference sequence). CDR3 bases read: TGTGCCAGCAGCCAATGGTCGCGCATACTTCTCAGGGACGAG. Encoded protein: CASSQWSRILLRDE. The entire CDR3 sequence reads CASSQWSRILLRDEQYF.